One and the same sample provided the 13 T cell receptor beta chains below, sequenced in a study of human T cells and chemical hapten exposure. TCRdb called the RACE reads again in MiXCR, with one record for every CDR3 protein. The sample has about 160,000 distinct CDR3 sequences, 25% to 35% seen once. The time point was: patch test 3, about 24 weeks after DPC sensitization. Treatment in this sample: therapeutic diphenylcyclopropenone sensitization with weekly scalp DPC. Sample: whole blood, taken in connection with sensitization to the hapten diphenylcyclopropenone (DPC). The receptor set was obtained from a woman aged 18-29 years with alopecia areata. Some clones in this sample may be carry-over from other donors' samples.

This clonotype was picked up a small number of times. The rearrangement links TRBV4-2 to TRBJ2-7, with D tentatively TRBD2 (6 bases). CDR3 length: 15 amino acids. Trimming cost V 5 bases and J 6 bases, with 20 bases left between them. Germline CDR1 is LGHNA and CDR2 is YNFKEQ. The CDR3 nucleotides are TGTGCCAGCAGCACCCGACTGGAGGGCCGGTTCGAGCAGTACTTC. As protein: CASSTRLEGRFEQYF.

In this sample, this clonotype turned up many times. This chain connects TRBV11-1 to TRBJ2-2, with D possibly TRBD1 on 6 matching bases. There are 15 residues in the CDR3. Trimming took off 3 bases at V and 5 bases at J, with 13 bases between the two ends. CDR1 is SGHAT and CDR2 is FQDESV in the germline V gene (reference sequence). CDR3 DNA: TGTGCCAGCAGCTTTCGGACAGACGGTACCGGGGAGCTGTTTTTT. Encoded protein: CASSFRTDGTGELFF. Supplemented by reference TRBV11-1 and TRBJ2-2, the full variable domain reads EAEVAQSPRYKITEKSQAVAFWCDPISGHATLYWYRQILGQGPELLVQFQDESVVDDSQLPKDRFSAERLKGVDSTLKIQPAELGDSAMYLCASSFRTDGTGELFFGEGSRLTVL.

The J gene is TRBJ2-5, the V gene TRBV5-5; D perhaps matches TRBD1 (5 bases). Germline lookup yields CDR1 SGHKS and CDR2 YYEKEE (reference sequence). Trimming removed 4 bases at V and 4 bases at J, with 17 bases between. CDR3 length equals 15 residues. The CDR3 DNA is TGTGCCAGCAGCAGGGTGGGGCAGATTGGAGAGACCCAGTACTTC. Protein: CASSRVGQIGETQYF.

This rearrangement joins TRBV20-1 to TRBJ2-2; D may be TRBD1 or TRBD2 (5 bases each). The CDR3 sequence is 13 residues long. CDR1 and CDR2 (germline): DFQATT, SNEGSKA (reference sequence). V was pared by 7 bases and J by 4 bases, with 13 bases between. CDR3 coding DNA: TGCAGTGTCAGACAGAGGGGCACCGGGGAGCTGTTTTTT. Translating it yields CSVRQRGTGELFF.

This clonotype has more than one count but fewer than ten. The CDR3 DNA reads TGTGCCAGCAGCGTGGACAGCAACACTGAAGCTTTCTTT. Protein product: CASSVDSNTEAFF. The chain is built from TRBV11-3 and TRBJ1-1; D possibly corresponds to TRBD1 (6 bases). The CDR3 has 13 residues. Germline CDR1 is SGHNT and CDR2 is YENEEA. V dropped 5 bases and J dropped 2 bases, with 9 bases sitting between them.

This clonotype was seen many times. The CDR3 is CASSAGLRYNEQFF. CDR3 nucleotides: TGTGCCAGCAGCGCGGGACTACGATACAATGAGCAGTTCTTC. The rearrangement uses TRBV4-2 and TRBJ2-1; 7 bases align to TRBD2. Germline assignment: CDR1 LGHNA and CDR2 YNFKEQ. This CDR3 is built from 14 residues. V shed 5 bases and J 4 bases; nucleotides not matched to a gene: 5.

The sample holds one count of this clonotype. This chain joins TRBV6-6 and TRBJ2-7, with D tentatively TRBD1 (7 bases). This CDR3 spans 11 amino acids. CDR1 is MNHNY and CDR2 is SVGAGI in the germline V gene (reference sequence). The V end was cut by 7 bases, the J end by 8 bases, with 12 bases between. The CDR3 is CASKQGGQQYF. CDR3 in DNA: TGTGCCAGCAAGCAGGGGGGCCAGCAGTACTTC.

This chain links TRBV6-2 or TRBV6-3 with TRBJ1-2; tentatively, D is TRBD1 (6 bases). The CDR3 totals 13 residues. Looked up from germline, CDR1 is MNHEY and CDR2 is SVGEGT. The V gene lost 4 bases and the J gene lost 8 bases, with 14 bases spanning the gap. The CDR3 DNA reads TGTGCCAGCAGTTCCGGGACACCAACCGGCTACACCTTC. Translation gives CASSSGTPTGYTF.

This clonotype was found once. The chain links TRBV6-5 to TRBJ2-7; D is perhaps TRBD2 (7 bases). V was shortened by 2 bases and J by 6 bases, with 14 bases between the two germline ends. This CDR3 is 14 amino acids long. Germline lookup yields CDR1 MNHEY and CDR2 SVGAGI. CDR3 in amino acids: CASSYEGGPGEQYF. The CDR3 DNA follows: TGTGCCAGCAGTTACGAGGGGGGGCCGGGCGAGCAGTACTTC.

V and J are TRBV20-1 and TRBJ1-1, with 10 bases fitting TRBD1. The CDR3 length is 17 residues. V lost 6 bases and J lost 6; bases outside the gene matches: 19. Per germline, CDR1 DFQATT and CDR2 SNEGSKA (reference sequence). CDR3 sequence: CSARTPGQGSERAEAFF. DNA of the CDR3: TGCAGTGCCCGGACGCCGGGACAGGGGTCCGAGAGGGCTGAAGCTTTCTTT.

The chain links TRBV5-1 to TRBJ2-3, with TRBD2 as a possible D gene (5 bases). Between the trimmed V and J ends, which lost 0 bases and 6 bases, there was a span of 14 bases. CDR1 SGHRS and CDR2 YFSETQ come from the germline V gene. There are 15 residues in the CDR3. The CDR3, as DNA: TGCGCCAGCAGCTTGGAGGGAGATACGCGCGATACGCAGTATTTT. Its translation: CASSLEGDTRDTQYF.

The genes are TRBV20-1 and TRBJ2-3; D is uncertain. The length of the CDR3 is 12 residues. Deletions cut 6 bases from V and 3 bases from J, with 10 bases between. The germline V gene has CDR1 DFQATT and CDR2 SNEGSKA (reference sequence). As DNA, the CDR3 is TGCAGTGCCGTCGGTCCTACAGATACGCAGTATTTT. Encoded protein: CSAVGPTDTQYF.

The rearrangement uses TRBV7-6 and TRBJ2-1, with TRBD2 identical over 13 bases. The V gene's germline CDR1 is SGHVS and CDR2 FNYEAQ. The V and J ends lost 3 bases and 8 bases, in that order; junction bases with no gene match: 1. This CDR3 has 14 residues. The CDR3 nucleotides are TGTGCCAGCAGCTTTGGACTAGCGGGGGATGAGCAGTTCTTC. Protein product: CASSFGLAGDEQFF.